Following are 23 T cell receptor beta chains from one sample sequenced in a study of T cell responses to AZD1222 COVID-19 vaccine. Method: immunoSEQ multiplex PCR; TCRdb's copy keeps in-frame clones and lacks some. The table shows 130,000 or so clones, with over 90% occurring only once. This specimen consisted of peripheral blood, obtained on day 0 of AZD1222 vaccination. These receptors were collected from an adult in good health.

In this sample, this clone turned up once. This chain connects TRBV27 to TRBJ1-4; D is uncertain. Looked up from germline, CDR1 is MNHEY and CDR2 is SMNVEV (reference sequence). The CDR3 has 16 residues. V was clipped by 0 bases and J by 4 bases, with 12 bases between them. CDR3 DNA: TGTGCCAGCAGTTTATCCCCCAGGATTAGTAATGAAAAACTGTTTTTT. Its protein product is CASSLSPRISNEKLFF.

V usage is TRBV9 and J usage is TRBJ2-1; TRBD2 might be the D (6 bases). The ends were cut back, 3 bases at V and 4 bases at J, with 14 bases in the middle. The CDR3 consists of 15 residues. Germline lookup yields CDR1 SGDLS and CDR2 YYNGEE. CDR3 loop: CASSDSGELYNEQFF. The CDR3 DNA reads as TGTGCCAGCAGCGACTCGGGAGAACTATACAATGAGCAGTTCTTC.

The CDR3 DNA follows: TGTGCCAGCAGCTGGACTAGCGGACAAGAGACCCAGTACTTC. This gives the protein CASSWTSGQETQYF. The chain uses TRBV11-1 and TRBJ2-5; 10 bases map to TRBD2. CDR3 size: 14 residues. Germline V gene sequence: CDR1 SGHAT, CDR2 FQDESV (reference sequence). The V gene end was trimmed by 4 bases and the J gene end by 2 bases; junction bases not matched to a gene: 1.

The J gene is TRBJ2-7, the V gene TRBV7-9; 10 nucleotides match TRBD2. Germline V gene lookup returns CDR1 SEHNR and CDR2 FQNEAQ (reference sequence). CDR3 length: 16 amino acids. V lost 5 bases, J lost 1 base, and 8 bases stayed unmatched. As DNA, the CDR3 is TGTGCCAGCAGCCCCAGAACTAGCGGGAAGTCCTACGAGCAGTACTTC. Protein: CASSPRTSGKSYEQYF.

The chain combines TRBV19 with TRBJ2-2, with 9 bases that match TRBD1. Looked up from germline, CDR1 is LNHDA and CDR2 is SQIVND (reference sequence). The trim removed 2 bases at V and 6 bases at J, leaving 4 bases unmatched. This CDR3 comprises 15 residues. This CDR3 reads CASSIMGQGAGELFF. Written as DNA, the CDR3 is TGTGCCAGTAGTATAATGGGACAGGGCGCCGGGGAGCTGTTTTTT.

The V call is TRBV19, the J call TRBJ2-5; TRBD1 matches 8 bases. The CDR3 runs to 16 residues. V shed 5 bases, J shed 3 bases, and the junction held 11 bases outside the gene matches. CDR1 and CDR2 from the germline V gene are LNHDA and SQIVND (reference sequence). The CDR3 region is CASSAYHPTGEETQYF. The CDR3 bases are TGTGCCAGTAGTGCCTATCACCCGACAGGGGAAGAGACCCAGTACTTC.

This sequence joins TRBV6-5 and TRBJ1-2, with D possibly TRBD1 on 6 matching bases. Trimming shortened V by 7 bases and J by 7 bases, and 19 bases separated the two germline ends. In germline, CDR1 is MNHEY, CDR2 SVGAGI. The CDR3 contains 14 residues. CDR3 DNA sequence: TGTGCCAGCATGGAGGGCTGGGGGGCAGGTGGCTACACCTTC. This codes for CASMEGWGAGGYTF.

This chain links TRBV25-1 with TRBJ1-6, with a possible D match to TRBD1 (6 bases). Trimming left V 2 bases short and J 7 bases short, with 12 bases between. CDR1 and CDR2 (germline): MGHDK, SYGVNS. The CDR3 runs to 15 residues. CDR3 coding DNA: TGTGCCAGCAGTGAACGGACAGCGAAGAATTCACCCCTCCACTTT. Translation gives CASSERTAKNSPLHF.

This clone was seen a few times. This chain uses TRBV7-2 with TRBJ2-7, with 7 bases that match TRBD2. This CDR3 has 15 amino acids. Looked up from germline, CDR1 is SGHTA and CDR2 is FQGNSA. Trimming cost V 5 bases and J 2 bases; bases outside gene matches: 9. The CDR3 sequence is CASSTDWAGAYEQYF. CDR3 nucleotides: TGTGCCAGCAGCACCGATTGGGCGGGAGCCTACGAGCAGTACTTC.

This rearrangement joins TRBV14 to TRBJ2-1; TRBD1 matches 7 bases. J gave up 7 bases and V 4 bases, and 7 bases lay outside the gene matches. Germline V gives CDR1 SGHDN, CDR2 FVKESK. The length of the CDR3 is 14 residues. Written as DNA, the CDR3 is TGTGCCAGCAGCCTAACAGGGGAATGGAATGAGCAGTTCTTC. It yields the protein CASSLTGEWNEQFF.

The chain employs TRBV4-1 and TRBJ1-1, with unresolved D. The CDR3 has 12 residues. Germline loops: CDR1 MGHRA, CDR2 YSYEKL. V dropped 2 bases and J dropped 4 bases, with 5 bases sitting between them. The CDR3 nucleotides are TGCGCCAGCAGCCAACTAGGCACTGAAGCTTTCTTT. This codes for CASSQLGTEAFF.

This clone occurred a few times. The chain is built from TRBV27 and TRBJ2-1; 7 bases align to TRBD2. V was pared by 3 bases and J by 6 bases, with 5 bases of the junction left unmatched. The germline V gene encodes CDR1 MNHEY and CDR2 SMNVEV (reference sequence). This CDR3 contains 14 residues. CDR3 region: CASSFSGPTNEQFF. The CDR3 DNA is TGTGCCAGCAGTTTTAGCGGGCCGACCAATGAGCAGTTCTTC.

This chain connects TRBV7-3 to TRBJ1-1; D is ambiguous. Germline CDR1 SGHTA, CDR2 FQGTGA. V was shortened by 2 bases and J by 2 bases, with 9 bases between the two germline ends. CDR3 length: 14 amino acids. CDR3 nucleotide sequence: TGTGCCAGCAGCTTACGAGTAGGAAACACTGAAGCTTTCTTT. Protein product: CASSLRVGNTEAFF.

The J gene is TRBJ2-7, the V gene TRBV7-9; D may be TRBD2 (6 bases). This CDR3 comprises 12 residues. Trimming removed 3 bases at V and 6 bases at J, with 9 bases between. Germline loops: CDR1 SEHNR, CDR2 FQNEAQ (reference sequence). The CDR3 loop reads CASSFTGVEQYF. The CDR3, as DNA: TGTGCCAGCAGCTTCACGGGGGTCGAGCAGTACTTC.

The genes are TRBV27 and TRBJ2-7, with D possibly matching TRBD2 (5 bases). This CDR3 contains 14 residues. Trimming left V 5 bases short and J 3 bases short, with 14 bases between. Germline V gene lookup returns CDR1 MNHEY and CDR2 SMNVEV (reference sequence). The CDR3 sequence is CASSIDYSSYEQYF. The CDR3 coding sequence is TGTGCCAGCAGTATAGACTATTCGAGCTACGAGCAGTACTTC.

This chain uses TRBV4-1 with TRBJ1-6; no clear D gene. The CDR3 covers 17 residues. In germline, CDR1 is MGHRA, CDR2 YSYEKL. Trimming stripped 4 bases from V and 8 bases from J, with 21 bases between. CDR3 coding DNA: TGCGCCAGCAGCCGCCTTGGGGTAACGCTTTTTGATTCACCCCTCCACTTT. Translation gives CASSRLGVTLFDSPLHF.

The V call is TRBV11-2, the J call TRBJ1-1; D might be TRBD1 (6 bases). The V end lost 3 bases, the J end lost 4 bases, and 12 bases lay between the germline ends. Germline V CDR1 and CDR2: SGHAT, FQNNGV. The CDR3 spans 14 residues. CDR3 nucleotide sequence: TGTGCCAGCAGCTTCCGGGGGCTTGCCACTGAAGCTTTCTTT. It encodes CASSFRGLATEAFF. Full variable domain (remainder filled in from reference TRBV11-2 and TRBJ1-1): EAGVAQSPRYKIIEKRQSVAFWCNPISGHATLYWYQQILGQGPKLLIQFQNNGVVDDSQLPKDRFSAERLKGVDSTLKIQPAKLEDSAVYLCASSFRGLATEAFFGQGTRLTVV.

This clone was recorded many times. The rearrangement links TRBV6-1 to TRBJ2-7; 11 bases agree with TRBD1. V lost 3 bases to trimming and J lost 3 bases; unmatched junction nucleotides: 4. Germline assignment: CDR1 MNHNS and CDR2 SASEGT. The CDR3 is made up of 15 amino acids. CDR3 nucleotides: TGTGCCAGCAGTGAGGGGACAGGGGGTAACTACGAGCAGTACTTC. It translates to CASSEGTGGNYEQYF.

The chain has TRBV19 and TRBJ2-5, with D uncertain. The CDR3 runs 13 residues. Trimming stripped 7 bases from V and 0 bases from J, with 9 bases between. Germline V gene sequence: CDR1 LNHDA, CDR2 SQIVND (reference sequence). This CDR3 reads CASTPGYQETQYF. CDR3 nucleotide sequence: TGTGCCAGTACTCCTGGATACCAAGAGACCCAGTACTTC. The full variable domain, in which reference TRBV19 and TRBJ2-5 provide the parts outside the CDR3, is DGGITQSPKYLFRKEGQNVTLSCEQNLNHDAMYWYRQDPGQGLRLIYYSQIVNDFQKGDIAEGYSVSREKKESFPLTVTSAQKNPTAFYLCASTPGYQETQYFGPGTRLLVL.

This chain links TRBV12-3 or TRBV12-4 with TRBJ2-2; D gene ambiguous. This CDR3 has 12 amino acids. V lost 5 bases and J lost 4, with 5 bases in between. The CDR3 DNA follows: TGTGCCAGCAGTCCATCCACCGGGGAGCTGTTTTTT. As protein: CASSPSTGELFF.

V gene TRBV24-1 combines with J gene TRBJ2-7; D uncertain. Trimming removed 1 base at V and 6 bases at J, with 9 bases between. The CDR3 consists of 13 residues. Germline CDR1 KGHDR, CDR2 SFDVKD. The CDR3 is CATSDFELGEQYF. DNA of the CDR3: TGTGCCACCAGTGATTTCGAATTGGGCGAGCAGTACTTC.

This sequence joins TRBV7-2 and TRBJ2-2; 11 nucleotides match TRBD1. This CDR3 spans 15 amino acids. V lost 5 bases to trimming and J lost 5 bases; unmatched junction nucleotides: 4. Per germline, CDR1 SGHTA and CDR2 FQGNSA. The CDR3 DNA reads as TGTGCCAGCAGCCGGACAGGGGGCGTAACCGGGGAGCTGTTTTTT. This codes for CASSRTGGVTGELFF.

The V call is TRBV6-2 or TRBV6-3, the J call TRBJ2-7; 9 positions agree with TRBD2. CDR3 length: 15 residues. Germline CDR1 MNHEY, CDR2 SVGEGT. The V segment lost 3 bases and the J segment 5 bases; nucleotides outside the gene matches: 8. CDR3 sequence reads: CASSYEQGLANEQYF. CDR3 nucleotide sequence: TGTGCCAGCAGTTATGAGCAGGGACTAGCCAACGAGCAGTACTTC.